The sequence of this T cell receptor (beta chain) was determined in a study of blood T cell repertoires in COVID-19. The table came from immunoSEQ multiplex PCR; TCRdb's copy has only in-frame clones and leaves some out. The sample includes some 370,000 clones, 70% to 90% seen only once; the top ten take about 10%. Notes on this clone: A junction boundary mismatches the germline segment, possibly from a read error.

The CDR3 has 11 residues. Per germline, CDR1 MRHNA and CDR2 SNTAGT. Specimen: peripheral blood. The clonotype comes from a woman aged 25 to 39 with COVID-19, enrolled during active disease. The chain is built from TRBV6-4 and TRBJ1-2; the match to TRBD1 covers 9 bases. The CDR3 here is CASSEWDRAAF. The CDR3 DNA sequence: TGTGCCAGCAGTGAGTGGGACAGGGCCGCCTTC.